Included here is one T cell receptor beta chain sequence, with context. The V and J ends lost 2 bases and 2 bases, in that order; junction bases with no gene match: 5. The CDR3 contains 16 residues. Germline V gene lookup returns CDR1 SGHRS and CDR2 YFSETQ. Repertoires were generated with immunoSEQ multiplex PCR, while TCRdb's copy carries only in-frame clones and drops some. The data hold under 130,000 clones, with approximately 81% observed a single time. The entry originates in a study of blood T cell repertoires in COVID-19. The sequencing sample was made of peripheral blood. The receptor comes from an elderly man with acute or convalescent COVID-19. J is TRBJ2-2 and V is TRBV5-1, with 8 bases aligning to TRBD1. The CDR3 region is CASSFGRGLNTGELFF. The DNA for the CDR3 is TGCGCCAGCAGCTTCGGCAGGGGGCTTAACACCGGGGAGCTGTTTTTT.